These T cell receptor beta chains were read from a single sample in a study of naive and memory T cell subsets. A single record per CDR3 protein comes from TCRdb applying MiXCR to the UMI-ligation and nested PCR reads. The table records about 150,000 distinct CDR3 sequences, about 23% of them present only once. Sequencing was carried out using naive CD4+ T cells from blood. The origin of the receptors is a human donor in good health. CDR3s include the opening cysteine and the closing phenylalanine or tryptophan. The order of the fields is CDR3 protein, CDR3 DNA, D gene, V gene, J gene, clone size. A D gene is named only where the DNA matches it firmly. Not every row has a clone size; where given, it reads once, few, many or a size class.

CASSEYATEAFF,TGTGCCAGCAGTGAATACGCCACTGAAGCTTTCTTT,NA,TRBV25-1,TRBJ1-1,few
CASRGEVVEKLFF,TGTGCCAGCAGAGGGGAGGTGGTCGAAAAACTGTTTTTT,NA,TRBV28,TRBJ1-4,NA
CASRRTRSNTEAFF,TGTGCCAGCAGGAGGACACGGTCGAACACTGAAGCTTTCTTT,NA,TRBV12-3/TRBV12-4,TRBJ1-1,NA
CSATLKGHYGYTF,TGCAGTGCTACGTTAAAGGGACACTATGGCTACACCTTC,NA,TRBV20-1,TRBJ1-2,few
CASSSGSVNTEAFF,TGTGCCAGCAGTTCCGGCAGTGTCAACACTGAAGCTTTCTTT,NA,TRBV28,TRBJ1-1,NA
CASSKAVIQGRDTEAFF,TGTGCCAGCAGCAAAGCGGTTATCCAGGGGAGGGATACTGAAGCTTTCTTT,NA,TRBV21-1,TRBJ1-1,NA
CSARDQGLAGNTIYF,TGCAGTGCTAGAGACCAGGGGCTCGCTGGAAACACCATATATTTT,NA,TRBV20-1,TRBJ1-3,few
CASSLGLGDEQFF,TGTGCCAGCAGTTTGGGTCTTGGGGATGAGCAGTTCTTC,NA,TRBV27,TRBJ2-1,NA
CSVSPRGLGNNEQFF,TGCAGCGTTAGTCCCCGAGGACTCGGTAACAATGAGCAGTTCTTC,NA,TRBV29-1,TRBJ2-1,few
CSVAPSLASAETQYF,TGCAGCGTCGCTCCCTCTCTGGCGTCCGCGGAGACCCAGTACTTC,NA,TRBV29-1,TRBJ2-5,few
CASSLGFYRYEQYF,TGTGCCAGCAGCCTCGGATTTTATCGCTACGAGCAGTACTTC,NA,TRBV3-1,TRBJ2-7,NA
CASSRYPLTSGVEQFF,TGTGCCAGCAGCCGTTATCCCTTGACTAGCGGCGTTGAGCAGTTCTTC,TRBD2,TRBV6-2/TRBV6-3,TRBJ2-1,many
CASSQTKSSYEQYF,TGTGCCAGCAGTCAAACAAAGAGCTCCTACGAGCAGTACTTC,NA,TRBV2,TRBJ2-7,NA